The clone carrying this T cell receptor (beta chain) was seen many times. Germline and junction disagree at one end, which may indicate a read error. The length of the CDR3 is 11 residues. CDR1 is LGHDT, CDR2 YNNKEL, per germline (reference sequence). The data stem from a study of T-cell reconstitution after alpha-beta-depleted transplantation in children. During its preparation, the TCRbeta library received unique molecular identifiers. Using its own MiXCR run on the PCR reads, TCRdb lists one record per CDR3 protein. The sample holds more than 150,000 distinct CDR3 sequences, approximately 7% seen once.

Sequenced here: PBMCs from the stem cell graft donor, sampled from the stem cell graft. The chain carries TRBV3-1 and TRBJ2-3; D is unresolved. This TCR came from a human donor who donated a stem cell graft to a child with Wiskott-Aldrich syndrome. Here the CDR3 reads CASSQVGTQYF. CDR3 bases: TGCGCCAGCAGCCAAGTGGGTACGCAGTATTTT.